This TCR beta chain came from a study of T cells in Graves' hyperthyroidism and ophthalmopathy. Study summary: Prior to any treatment, at the point of initial diagnosis, peripheral blood was collected.

CDR3 length: 15 residues. V was clipped by 5 bases and J by 0 bases, with 10 bases between them. Researchers amplified the TCR beta CDR3 regions from RNA transcripts. HTBI primers were the set used in a first-round RT-PCR of the TCR CDR3. TCRdb itself ran the multiplex PCR reads through MiXCR, one entry per CDR3 protein. The sample has 270,000 or so distinct CDR3 sequences, around 25% seen once; the top ten hold approximately 30%. Progressors' blood was drawn at hyperthyroidism diagnosis, before ophthalmopathy symptoms. Sequencing was performed on blood. This TCR derives from a man in his forties with Graves' hyperthyroidism that later progressed to Graves' ophthalmopathy. The V gene is TRBV12-3 or TRBV12-4, the J gene TRBJ2-2, with D possibly being TRBD1 (6 bases). This chain's CDR3 is CASSHGTTNTGELFF. The CDR3 DNA follows: TGTGCCAGCAGTCACGGGACAACGAACACCGGGGAGCTGTTTTTT.